The text below deals with one T cell receptor (beta chain). The data originate from a study of control samples from healthy donors and cancer patients. TCRdb's copy holds only in-frame clones and misses some; the assay was immunoSEQ multiplex PCR. The sample includes 130,000 or so clones, roughly 86% of them seen just once. V dropped 4 bases and J dropped 3 bases, with 10 bases sitting between them. Germline lookup yields CDR1 MGHDK and CDR2 SYGVNS. This CDR3 comprises 13 residues. Sequencing input: PBMCs. The chain is built from TRBV25-1 and TRBJ2-7, with unresolved D. The receptor comes from a man aged 50-59 years with head and neck cancer. CDR3 sequence (DNA): TGTGCCAGCAGTGGACCGGAAGGCTACGAGCAGTACTTC. It yields the protein CASSGPEGYEQYF.